Presented here are 19 T cell receptor beta chains from one specimen sequenced in a study of T cells in Graves' hyperthyroidism and ophthalmopathy. RNA transcripts were the template for amplifying TCR beta CDR3 regions. The HTBI primer set drove a first-round RT-PCR of the TCR CDR3. MiXCR, applied by TCRdb to the multiplex PCR reads, yields one record per CDR3 protein. The profile shows 130,000 to 150,000 distinct CDR3 sequences, 22% of them singletons. The sample consisted of blood. These receptors came from a woman in her forties or fifties with Graves' hyperthyroidism that later progressed to Graves' ophthalmopathy.

There are many counts of this clonotype. This rearrangement joins TRBV28 to TRBJ2-7, with D unclear. Trimming left V 5 bases short and J 2 bases short, with 16 bases between. The CDR3 length is 15 residues. CDR1 is MDHEN and CDR2 is SYDVKM in the germline V gene. CDR3 coding DNA: TGTGCCAGCAGTCCCCCAACCGGCGGCCCCTACGAGCAGTACTTC. This sequence encodes CASSPPTGGPYEQYF.

This clonotype was observed many times. This CDR3 reads CSAPPGRPPYEQYF. CDR3 sequence (DNA): TGCAGTGCCCCCCCGGGACGCCCGCCCTACGAGCAGTACTTC. The J gene is TRBJ2-7, the V gene TRBV20-1; D is possibly TRBD1 or TRBD2 (5 bases each). Trimming cost V 6 bases and J 2 bases, with 17 bases left between them. The CDR3 extends over 14 amino acids. Germline CDR1 and CDR2: DFQATT and SNEGSKA (reference sequence).

Ten or more counts support this clonotype. The chain carries TRBV28 and TRBJ1-5; TRBD1 is a possible D gene (6 bases). The germline CDR1 and CDR2 sequences are MDHEN and SYDVKM. The V end lost 5 bases, the J end lost 3 bases, and 14 bases lay between the germline ends. This CDR3 has 15 residues. CDR3 residues: CASSNPGQPNQPQHF. CDR3 DNA sequence: TGTGCCAGCAGTAACCCAGGACAGCCCAATCAGCCCCAGCATTTT. Together with reference TRBV28 and TRBJ1-5, the CDR3 gives the full variable domain: DVKVTQSSRYLVKRTGEKVFLECVQDMDHENMFWYRQDPGLGLRLIYFSYDVKMKEKGDIPEGYSVSREKKERFSLILESASTNQTSMYLCASSNPGQPNQPQHFGDGTRLSIL.

V is TRBV24-1 and J is TRBJ2-3; possibly TRBD2 for D (6 bases). The germline gives CDR1 KGHDR, CDR2 SFDVKD. The CDR3 consists of 16 residues. The V gene lost 0 bases and the J gene lost 4 bases, with 13 bases spanning the gap. The CDR3 loop reads CATSDLPGGTSDTQYF. The CDR3 nucleotides are TGTGCCACCAGTGATTTGCCCGGGGGAACCTCAGATACGCAGTATTTT.

This clonotype was seen ten or more times. This chain connects TRBV20-1 to TRBJ2-7; 8 nucleotides line up with TRBD1. Germline V CDR1 and CDR2: DFQATT, SNEGSKA (reference sequence). The CDR3 consists of 14 residues. The V segment lost 3 bases and the J segment 2 bases; nucleotides outside the gene matches: 6. DNA of the CDR3: TGCAGTGCTAGTAGGACAGGGTCGGCCTACGAGCAGTACTTC. Translating it yields CSASRTGSAYEQYF.

V is TRBV7-6 and J is TRBJ2-1; the D call may be TRBD1 or TRBD2 (6 bases each). Germline V CDR1 and CDR2: SGHVS, FNYEAQ. V was clipped by 1 base and J by 10 bases, with 11 bases between them. This CDR3 comprises 13 residues. The CDR3 spells CASSLEGGNEQFF. The CDR3 DNA reads TGTGCCAGCAGCTTAGAGGGGGGAAACGAGCAGTTCTTC.

This clonotype was observed many times. This rearrangement joins TRBV28 to TRBJ2-5; 7 bases agree with TRBD2. V lost 7 bases to trimming and J lost 4 bases; unmatched junction nucleotides: 9. CDR1 MDHEN and CDR2 SYDVKM come from the germline V gene. This CDR3 comprises 14 residues. This CDR3 reads CASTGASGRETQYF. The CDR3, as DNA: TGTGCCAGCACCGGGGCTAGCGGTCGAGAGACCCAGTACTTC.

This clonotype was seen many times. V usage is TRBV20-1 and J usage is TRBJ2-3; 8 bases align to TRBD1. With 6 bases clipped from V and 3 bases from J, the junction kept 8 bases outside the gene matches. The CDR3 contains 14 residues. Germline assignment: CDR1 DFQATT and CDR2 SNEGSKA (reference sequence). The CDR3, as DNA: TGCAGTGCAAAGCGACAGGGGACAACAGATACGCAGTATTTT. Translating gives CSAKRQGTTDTQYF.

This clonotype was found many times. The V and J genes are TRBV30 and TRBJ2-2; D not resolved. This CDR3 spans 14 amino acids. Germline CDR1 GTSNPN, CDR2 SVGIG (reference sequence). The ends were cut back, 2 bases at V and 4 bases at J, with 11 bases in the middle. The CDR3 sequence is CAWSSGAGTGELFF. The CDR3 DNA reads TGTGCCTGGAGTAGTGGCGCCGGCACCGGGGAGCTGTTTTTT. Using reference TRBV30 and TRBJ2-2 for the parts outside the CDR3, the full variable domain is SQTIHQWPATLVQPVGSPLSLECTVEGTSNPNLYWYRQAAGRGLQLLFYSVGIGQISSEVPQNLSASRPQDRQFILSSKKLLLSDSGFYLCAWSSGAGTGELFFGEGSRLTVL.

Many counts were recorded for this clonotype. The genes are TRBV3-1 and TRBJ2-5, with TRBD2 matching 8 bases. Germline V CDR1 and CDR2: LGHDT, YNNKEL (reference sequence). V lost 4 bases to trimming and J lost 9 bases; unmatched junction nucleotides: 7. The CDR3 has 13 amino acids. In nucleotides, the CDR3 is TGTGCCAGCAGCCCCCGTTCAGCGGGAGCCCAGTACTTC. Translation: CASSPRSAGAQYF.

The chain combines TRBV3-1 with TRBJ1-1; D gene uncertain. The CDR3 consists of 14 residues. V was shortened by 4 bases and J by 7 bases, with 16 bases between the two germline ends. Germline assignment: CDR1 LGHDT and CDR2 YNNKEL (reference sequence). In DNA, the CDR3 is TGTGCCAGCAGCCGCGGGATTCCAAACGGTGAAGCTTTCTTT. It translates to CASSRGIPNGEAFF.

Ten or more counts support this clonotype. V gene TRBV2 combines with J gene TRBJ2-5; possible D gene TRBD2, 5 bases. CDR3 size: 15 residues. Trimming pared 7 bases from V and 4 bases from J, leaving 19 bases between. Per the germline V gene, CDR1 is SNHLY and CDR2 is FYNNEI. The CDR3 protein is CASIRLAWVPETQYF. The CDR3 DNA follows: TGTGCCAGCATAAGGCTAGCATGGGTCCCAGAGACCCAGTACTTC.

This clonotype showed up many times. This rearrangement joins TRBV6-5 to TRBJ1-6; weak D call: TRBD1 (6 bases). Germline V lookup: CDR1 MNHEY, CDR2 SVGAGI. The V gene lost 3 bases and the J gene lost 11 bases, with 23 bases spanning the gap. This CDR3 has 17 amino acids. Written as DNA, the CDR3 is TGTGCCAGCAGTTATGCAGGGGCGACAGCCCTTAGGCCACCCCTCCACTTT. This translates into CASSYAGATALRPPLHF.

This clonotype has a handful of counts. The V call is TRBV11-2, the J call TRBJ2-7, with a possible D match to TRBD2 (5 bases). The CDR3 consists of 16 residues. V was clipped by 5 bases and J by 3 bases, with 20 bases between them. Germline V CDR1 and CDR2: SGHAT, FQNNGV. The CDR3 DNA reads as TGTGCCAGCAGCCCCCGGGGAGCGGCGAACCTCTACGAGCAGTACTTC. It is translated as CASSPRGAANLYEQYF.

This clonotype was seen ten or more times. The chain has TRBV7-3 and TRBJ2-3, with D possibly being TRBD2 (5 bases). CDR1 is SGHTA and CDR2 is FQGTGA in the germline V gene. The CDR3 runs 13 residues. Between the trimmed V and J ends, which lost 1 base and 5 bases, there was a span of 7 bases. The CDR3 DNA reads TGTGCCAGCAGCTTAAAGCGGTTAGATACGCAGTATTTT. Protein: CASSLKRLDTQYF.

This clonotype showed up many times. V and J are TRBV5-6 and TRBJ2-3, with D unclear. Germline CDR1 SGHDT, CDR2 YYEEEE. The CDR3 consists of 15 residues. V gave up 3 bases and J gave up 3 bases, with 14 bases separating them. The CDR3 sequence: CASSSGRPKTDTQYF. The CDR3 DNA follows: TGTGCCAGCAGCTCGGGCCGTCCGAAGACAGATACGCAGTATTTT. Complete variable domain (other parts from reference TRBV5-6 and TRBJ2-3): DAGVTQSPTHLIKTRGQQVTLRCSPKSGHDTVSWYQQALGQGPQFIFQYYEEEERQRGNFPDRFSGHQFPNYSSELNVNALLLGDSALYLCASSSGRPKTDTQYFGPGTRLTVL.

The chain joins TRBV27 to TRBJ2-1; 10 nucleotides align to TRBD1. The CDR3 is 17 residues long. Unmatched junction bases numbered 7, after V lost 5 bases and J lost 0 bases. Germline V CDR1 and CDR2: MNHEY, SMNVEV (reference sequence). Here the CDR3 reads CASSPSRDRGSYNEQFF. In nucleotides, the CDR3 is TGTGCCAGCAGTCCCAGCAGGGACAGGGGCTCCTACAATGAGCAGTTCTTC.

Details on this clonotype: A much larger clone lies a single base off, so this may be a read error. The chain is built from TRBV5-1 and TRBJ1-1, with 7 bases that match TRBD1. This CDR3 region has 15 residues. Looked up from germline, CDR1 is SGHRS and CDR2 is YFSETQ. CDR3 protein: CASSLDTGENTKAFF. The CDR3 nucleotides are TGCGCCAGCAGCTTAGACACAGGGGAGAACACTAAAGCTTTCTTT.

At least ten counts were recorded for this clonotype. The chain uses TRBV18 and TRBJ1-4; D gene unclear. Per the germline V gene, CDR1 is KGHSH and CDR2 is LQKENI. This CDR3 has 14 residues. Trimming removed 3 bases at V and 5 bases at J, with 10 bases between. Written as DNA, the CDR3 is TGTGCCAGCTCACCTAAGGGCCGAAATGAAAAACTGTTTTTT. Translation: CASSPKGRNEKLFF.